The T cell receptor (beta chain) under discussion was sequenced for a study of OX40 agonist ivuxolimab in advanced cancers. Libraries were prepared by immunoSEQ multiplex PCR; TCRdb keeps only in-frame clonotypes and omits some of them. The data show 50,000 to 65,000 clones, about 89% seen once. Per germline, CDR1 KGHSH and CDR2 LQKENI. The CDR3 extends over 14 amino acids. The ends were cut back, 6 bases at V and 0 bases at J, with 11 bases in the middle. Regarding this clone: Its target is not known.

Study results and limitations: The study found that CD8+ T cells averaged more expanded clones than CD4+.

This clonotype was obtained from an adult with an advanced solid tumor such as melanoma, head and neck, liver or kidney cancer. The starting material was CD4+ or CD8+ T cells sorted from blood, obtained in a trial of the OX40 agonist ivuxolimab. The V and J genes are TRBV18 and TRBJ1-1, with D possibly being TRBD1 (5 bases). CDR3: CASSADIMNTEAFF. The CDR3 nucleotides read TGTGCCAGCTCGGCGGACATTATGAACACTGAAGCTTTCTTT.